A selection of T cell receptor beta chains follows, all from one sample in a study of blood T cell repertoires in COVID-19. Clones were read by immunoSEQ multiplex PCR, and TCRdb kept only the in-frame ones, dropping some. In the table there are approximately 150,000 clones, 70% to 90% of which are singletons. Sequences were obtained from peripheral blood. The source is a man aged 65-85 years with acute or convalescent COVID-19. Each CDR3 is given with its conserved first and last residue. D genes are given only for firm matches. Only some rows state a clone size, as once, few, many or a class for expanded clones.

j_gene: TRBJ1-2
d_gene: TRBD1
v_gene: TRBV4-2
abundance: NA
CDR3nt: TGTGCCAGCAGCCAAGGCCGACAGGGATATGGCTACACCTTC
CDR3aa: CASSQGRQGYGYTF

j_gene: TRBJ1-1
d_gene: NA
v_gene: TRBV28
abundance: NA
CDR3nt: TGTGCCAGCATCCCCGGCGGTTTGGGCACTGAAGCTTTCTTT
CDR3aa: CASIPGGLGTEAFF

j_gene: TRBJ1-3
d_gene: NA
v_gene: TRBV5-1
abundance: NA
CDR3nt: TGCGCCAGCAGCTTGGGCGCAGGAGGAAACACCATATATTTT
CDR3aa: CASSLGAGGNTIYF

j_gene: TRBJ1-1
d_gene: NA
v_gene: TRBV6-5
abundance: NA
CDR3nt: TGTGCCAGCAGTTACTCGGGCAAGAGGAACACTGAAGCTTTCTTT
CDR3aa: CASSYSGKRNTEAFF

j_gene: TRBJ2-2
d_gene: TRBD2
v_gene: TRBV19
abundance: NA
CDR3nt: TGTGCCAGTAGTACATCGATACCCCGTTTGTCTAGCGGGGGGGTTGCCGGGGAGCTGTTTTTT
CDR3aa: CASSTSIPRLSSGGVAGELFF

j_gene: TRBJ2-5
d_gene: NA
v_gene: TRBV21-1
abundance: few
CDR3nt: TGTGCCAGCAGCAGGGACAGGGGGCAAGAGACCCAGTACTTC
CDR3aa: CASSRDRGQETQYF

j_gene: TRBJ2-1
d_gene: NA
v_gene: TRBV10-3
abundance: NA
CDR3nt: TGTGCCATCAGTGAGTACGGGCAGGGCTCTTACAATGAGCAGTTCTTC
CDR3aa: CAISEYGQGSYNEQFF

j_gene: TRBJ2-2
d_gene: TRBD1
v_gene: TRBV5-1
abundance: few
CDR3nt: TGCGCCAGCAGCTTGGAAGGGACAGGGAACGCCGGGGAGCTGTTTTTT
CDR3aa: CASSLEGTGNAGELFF

j_gene: TRBJ1-5
d_gene: NA
v_gene: TRBV7-8
abundance: NA
CDR3nt: TGTGCCAGCAGCTTAGTTTCCGGGGTGAGCAATCAGCCCCAGCATTTT
CDR3aa: CASSLVSGVSNQPQHF

j_gene: TRBJ1-2
d_gene: NA
v_gene: TRBV21-1
abundance: NA
CDR3nt: TGTGCCAGCAGCAAACGTCAAGGGGGACATGGCTACACCTTC
CDR3aa: CASSKRQGGHGYTF

j_gene: TRBJ2-1
d_gene: NA
v_gene: TRBV24-1
abundance: NA
CDR3nt: TGTGCCACCAGTGGTCCGGACAATGAGCAGTTCTTC
CDR3aa: CATSGPDNEQFF

j_gene: TRBJ2-7
d_gene: TRBD2
v_gene: TRBV7-2
abundance: NA
CDR3nt: TGTGCCAGCAGCACGGGACTAGCGGGAGTAGTCCACGAGCAGTACTTC
CDR3aa: CASSTGLAGVVHEQYF

j_gene: TRBJ2-3
d_gene: TRBD2
v_gene: TRBV3-1/TRBV3-2
abundance: NA
CDR3nt: TGTGCCAGCAGCCAGCAGCGGGGGCCTTCCTATACGCAGTATTTT
CDR3aa: CASSQQRGPSYTQYF

j_gene: TRBJ1-1
d_gene: NA
v_gene: TRBV13
abundance: NA
CDR3nt: TGTGCCAGCAGCTTAGGCCGGGGGTTGAGGGAGCCACACACTGAAGCTTTCTTT
CDR3aa: CASSLGRGLREPHTEAFF

j_gene: TRBJ2-7
d_gene: TRBD1
v_gene: TRBV19
abundance: NA
CDR3nt: TGTGCCAGTAGTATAGAGGGACAGTCCTACGAGCAGTACTTC
CDR3aa: CASSIEGQSYEQYF

j_gene: TRBJ1-1
d_gene: NA
v_gene: TRBV7-6
abundance: NA
CDR3nt: TGTGCCAGCAGCTCGGCGGGGAGGCGCACTGAAGCTTTCTTT
CDR3aa: CASSSAGRRTEAFF

j_gene: TRBJ1-5
d_gene: TRBD1
v_gene: TRBV7-9
abundance: NA
CDR3nt: TGTGCCAGCAGCACCGGGACAGGGGGGGTGCCCCAGCATTTT
CDR3aa: CASSTGTGGVPQHF

j_gene: TRBJ1-4
d_gene: NA
v_gene: TRBV25-1
abundance: NA
CDR3nt: TGTGCCAGCAGTGAAGGGGGCGCAACTAATGAAAAACTGTTTTTT
CDR3aa: CASSEGGATNEKLFF

j_gene: TRBJ1-1
d_gene: TRBD1
v_gene: TRBV19
abundance: NA
CDR3nt: TGTGCCAGTAGTTGGGACAGCCGAAACACTGAAGCTTTCTTT
CDR3aa: CASSWDSRNTEAFF

j_gene: TRBJ2-7
d_gene: TRBD2
v_gene: TRBV19
abundance: NA
CDR3nt: TGTGCCAGTAGTAGACTAGCGGGAGGATCCGAGCAGTACTTC
CDR3aa: CASSRLAGGSEQYF

j_gene: TRBJ2-2
d_gene: NA
v_gene: TRBV6-6
abundance: NA
CDR3nt: TGTGCCAGCAGCGCAGGGACAACGAACACCGGGGAGCTGTTTTTT
CDR3aa: CASSAGTTNTGELFF

j_gene: TRBJ1-1
d_gene: NA
v_gene: TRBV6-5
abundance: NA
CDR3nt: TGTGCCAGCAGTTACTCTAATTTTGGGGGCGCCGGGACTTTCTTT
CDR3aa: CASSYSNFGGAGTFF

j_gene: TRBJ2-1
d_gene: NA
v_gene: TRBV4-2
abundance: NA
CDR3nt: TGTGCCAGCAGCCAAGAAAGTGGTCAGACGAGGGAGCAGTTCTTC
CDR3aa: CASSQESGQTREQFF

j_gene: TRBJ2-2
d_gene: TRBD2
v_gene: TRBV27
abundance: NA
CDR3nt: TGTGCCAGCAGTCCGAACGGACTAGTGAACACCGGGGAGCTGTTTTTT
CDR3aa: CASSPNGLVNTGELFF

j_gene: TRBJ1-5
d_gene: NA
v_gene: TRBV19
abundance: NA
CDR3nt: TGTGCCAGTAGTACGACAGATTATAGCAATCAGCCCCAGCATTTT
CDR3aa: CASSTTDYSNQPQHF

j_gene: TRBJ2-1
d_gene: TRBD1
v_gene: TRBV7-3
abundance: NA
CDR3nt: TGTGCCAGCAGCAAAGGGACAGGGGATGAGCAGTTCTTC
CDR3aa: CASSKGTGDEQFF

j_gene: TRBJ1-5
d_gene: NA
v_gene: TRBV24-1
abundance: NA
CDR3nt: TGTGCCACCAGTGATTCTGGGGGCTACAATCAGCCCCAGCATTTT
CDR3aa: CATSDSGGYNQPQHF

j_gene: TRBJ2-3
d_gene: TRBD1
v_gene: TRBV6-5
abundance: NA
CDR3nt: TGTGCCAGCAGTAACAGGGGGACCCAAAGGGATACGCAGTATTTT
CDR3aa: CASSNRGTQRDTQYF

j_gene: TRBJ1-1
d_gene: TRBD1
v_gene: TRBV2
abundance: once
CDR3nt: TGTGCCAGCAGTGAATCGACAGGGGGCAAGGCTGAAGCTTTCTTT
CDR3aa: CASSESTGGKAEAFF

j_gene: TRBJ1-5
d_gene: NA
v_gene: TRBV6-5
abundance: once
CDR3nt: TGTGCCACCCGGCGGGGGGGCCCTCTGGATCAGCCCCAGCATTTT
CDR3aa: CATRRGGPLDQPQHF